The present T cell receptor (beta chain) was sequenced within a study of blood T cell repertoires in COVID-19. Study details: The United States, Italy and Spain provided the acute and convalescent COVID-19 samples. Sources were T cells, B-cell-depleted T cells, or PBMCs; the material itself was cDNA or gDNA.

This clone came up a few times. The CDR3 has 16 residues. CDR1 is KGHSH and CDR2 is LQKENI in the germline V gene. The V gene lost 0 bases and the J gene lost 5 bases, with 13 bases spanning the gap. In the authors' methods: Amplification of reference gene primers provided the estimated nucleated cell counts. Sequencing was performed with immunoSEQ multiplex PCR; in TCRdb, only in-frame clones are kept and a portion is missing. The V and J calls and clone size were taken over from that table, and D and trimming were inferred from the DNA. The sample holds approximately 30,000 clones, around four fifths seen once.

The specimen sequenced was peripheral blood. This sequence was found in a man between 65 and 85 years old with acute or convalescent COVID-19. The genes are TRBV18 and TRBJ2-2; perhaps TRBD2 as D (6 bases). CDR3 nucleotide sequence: TGTGCCAGCTCACCACCCGGAGGGGCGCGGACCGGGGAGCTGTTTTTT. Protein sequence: CASSPPGGARTGELFF. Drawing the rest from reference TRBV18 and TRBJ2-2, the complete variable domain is NAGVMQNPRHLVRRRGQEARLRCSPMKGHSHVYWYRQLPEEGLKFMVYLQKENIIDESGMPKERFSAEFPKEGPSILRIQQVVRGDSAAYFCASSPPGGARTGELFFGEGSRLTVL.